The subject of this entry is one TCR beta chain. The target antigen is unknown. The CDR3 extends over 15 amino acids. The V gene end was trimmed by 4 bases and the J gene end by 0 bases; junction bases not matched to a gene: 6. The germline CDR1 and CDR2 sequences are SGHDT and YYEEEE. This record belongs to a study of CD8+ T cells in alopecia areata. Sequencing used cDNA as its template, made by extracting RNA and reverse transcribing it. Generated by immunoSEQ multiplex PCR, the TCRdb table keeps only in-frame clones and is missing some. The profile shows 110,000 to 150,000 clones, around 62% of them singletons. Study results and caveats: Lesional scalp exceeded normal scalp in clonality, especially in alopecia totalis/universalis. Scalp sample data also include resident alphabeta T cells from normal skin. Sharing of TCR sequences between patients (possibly for HLA-related reasons) was less clear than in mice.

The sequence came from a human donor in good health. This sequence joins TRBV5-6 and TRBJ1-2; TRBD1 agrees at 7 bases. Specimen: CD8+ T cells sorted from blood. In DNA form, the CDR3 reads TGTGCCAGCAGCCCTAGACAGGGTGCTAACTATGGCTACACCTTC. This codes for CASSPRQGANYGYTF.